The following is a TCR beta chain sequence with its context. The antigen is undetermined. It was with 60 Vbeta and 13 Jbeta primers that the PCR ran. Data came from immunoSEQ multiplex PCR; TCRdb stores just in-frame clones and leaves some out. The repertoire table contains about 140,000 clones. The sample is drawn from a study of cytomegalovirus exposure and HLA in healthy donors. Study-wide results and limits: A cluster of highly shared sequence variants was likely a sequencing artifact.

The germline V gene has CDR1 ENHRY and CDR2 SYGVKD. V lost 8 bases, J lost 7 bases, and 14 bases lay in between. This CDR3 comprises 12 residues. The sequence came from a young woman in good health and CMV-seronegative. Material for sequencing was PBMCs. The genes are TRBV10-3 and TRBJ1-2; maybe TRBD1 (5 bases). DNA for the CDR3: TGTGCCATCGAGGAGGGGCCCGGTGGCTACACCTTC. It codes for CAIEEGPGGYTF.